This is a list of T cell receptor beta chains from one sample in a study of blood T cell repertoires in COVID-19. TCRdb's table, derived via immunoSEQ multiplex PCR, lists solely in-frame clones and lacks some. The repertoire holds some 340,000 clones, with 80% to 85% as singletons. Sequencing was carried out using PBMCs or T cells enriched from blood (not recorded which). All receptors come from a woman aged 50 to 60 who had recovered from COVID-19. The CDR3 runs from the conserved cysteine through the conserved F or W. A D gene is named only where the DNA matches it firmly. Only some rows state a clone size, as once, few, many or a class for expanded clones.

TRBJ1-1 TRBD1 TRBV12-3/TRBV12-4 - CALRTGRNTEAFF TGTGCCCTCCGGACAGGGAGGAACACTGAAGCTTTCTTT
TRBJ2-7 TRBD1 TRBV3-1/TRBV3-2 - CASSPGQGQIYEQYF TGTGCCAGCAGTCCGGGACAGGGTCAAATCTACGAGCAGTACTTC
TRBJ1-1 TRBD1 TRBV7-2 few CASRRDRDTEAFF TGTGCCAGCAGACGGGACAGGGACACTGAAGCTTTCTTT
TRBJ2-5 TRBD1 TRBV6-5 - CASSYGAGGLETQYF TGTGCCAGCAGTTACGGGGCAGGGGGTTTGGAGACCCAGTACTTC
TRBJ1-1 - TRBV5-1 few CASSFQGMNTEAFF TGCGCCAGCAGCTTCCAGGGGATGAACACTGAAGCTTTCTTT
TRBJ2-5 - TRBV5-1 - CASSPAIRGQETQYF TGCGCCAGCAGCCCGGCCATCAGGGGTCAAGAGACCCAGTACTTC
TRBJ2-1 - TRBV9 - CASSVATVELVDEQFF TGTGCCAGCAGCGTAGCTACGGTTGAGCTAGTCGATGAGCAGTTCTTC
TRBJ1-5 TRBD1 TRBV12-5 - CASGLLSGTGSQPQHF TGTGCTAGTGGTTTGTTATCCGGGACAGGGAGTCAGCCCCAGCATTTT
TRBJ1-2 TRBD1 TRBV5-1 - CASSSATGAYGYTF TGCGCCAGCAGCTCCGCGACAGGGGCCTATGGCTACACCTTC
TRBJ1-1 TRBD1 TRBV5-1 - CASSVTGDNTEAFF TGCGCCAGCAGCGTGACAGGGGACAACACTGAAGCTTTCTTT
TRBJ1-2 - TRBV7-2 - CASSFGANYGYTF TGTGCCAGCAGCTTCGGGGCTAACTATGGCTACACCTTC
TRBJ2-3 - TRBV4-3 - CASSQDTTTDTQYF TGCGCCAGCAGCCAAGACACTACCACAGATACGCAGTATTTT
TRBJ1-5 - TRBV7-8 - CASSRGGLQPQHF TGTGCCAGCAGCCGAGGAGGGTTACAGCCCCAGCATTTT
TRBJ1-1 - TRBV28 - CASSFYSTNTEAFF TGTGCCAGCAGTTTCTACAGCACGAACACTGAAGCTTTCTTT
TRBJ2-7 TRBD2 TRBV3-1/TRBV3-2 - CASSQTSGSREQYF TGTGCCAGCAGCCAGACTAGCGGGAGTAGGGAGCAGTACTTC
TRBJ2-3 - TRBV10-3 - CAVSPGQLTDTQYF TGTGCCGTCTCCCCAGGGCAGCTCACAGATACGCAGTATTTT
TRBJ1-4 TRBD1 TRBV30 - CAWSRDRGGEKLFF TGTGCCTGGAGCCGGGACAGGGGAGGTGAAAAACTGTTTTTT
TRBJ2-5 - TRBV6-5 - CASRAGRYQETQYF TGTGCCAGCAGGGCAGGGAGGTACCAAGAGACCCAGTACTTC
TRBJ1-3 - TRBV19 - CASSISGQHSGNTIYF TGTGCCAGTAGTATATCAGGGCAGCACTCTGGAAACACCATATATTTT
TRBJ2-1 TRBD1 TRBV15 - CATSRLPGQANNEQFF TGTGCCACCAGCCGATTACCGGGACAGGCTAACAATGAGCAGTTCTTC
TRBJ1-2 - TRBV7-2 few CASSARLSPSQDYTF TGTGCCAGCAGCGCTAGACTGTCTCCCTCCCAAGACTACACCTTC
TRBJ2-1 TRBD2 TRBV2 - CASTPSGNQFF TGTGCCAGCACGCCTAGCGGGAACCAGTTCTTC
TRBJ2-1 - TRBV5-6 - CASSLGGDNEQFF TGTGCCAGCAGCTTAGGCGGGGACAATGAGCAGTTCTTC
TRBJ1-2 TRBD1 TRBV19 - CASSMREGQGGSTF TGTGCCAGTAGTATGAGAGAGGGACAGGGTGGTTCCACCTTC
TRBJ1-1 TRBD1 TRBV19 - CASSSALAPGQGGTEAFF TGTGCCAGTAGTAGTGCACTCGCCCCGGGACAGGGTGGGACTGAAGCTTTCTTT
TRBJ2-1 TRBD2 TRBV9 - CASSVGGGLRSYNEQFF TGTGCCAGCAGCGTAGGGGGGGGACTGCGCTCCTACAATGAGCAGTTCTTC
TRBJ1-2 - TRBV4-1 - CASSQVWREGWEYGYTF TGCGCCAGCAGCCAAGTATGGCGGGAGGGGTGGGAGTATGGCTACACCTTC
TRBJ1-3 - TRBV3-1/TRBV3-2 - CASRQGLWSSGNTIYF TGTGCCAGCCGCCAAGGTCTGTGGAGCTCTGGAAACACCATATATTTT
TRBJ1-2 - TRBV2 - CASSEAPGNYGYTF TGTGCCAGCAGTGAAGCCCCAGGGAACTATGGCTACACCTTC
TRBJ1-3 - TRBV10-3 once CAISELAGAGNTIYF TGTGCCATCAGTGAGCTGGCAGGTGCTGGAAACACCATATATTTT
TRBJ2-1 - TRBV7-2 few CASSLTSREQFF TGTGCCAGCAGCTTAACAAGCAGGGAGCAGTTCTTC
TRBJ2-5 - TRBV5-1 - CASSFSNQETQYF TGCGCCAGCAGCTTTTCCAACCAAGAGACCCAGTACTTC
TRBJ1-1 TRBD1 TRBV7-2 - CASSSRKTGWAEAFF TGTGCCAGCAGCTCACGTAAGACAGGGTGGGCTGAAGCTTTCTTT
TRBJ1-2 TRBD1 TRBV18 - CASSPKDRGLNYGYTF TGTGCCAGCTCACCCAAGGACAGGGGCCTCAACTATGGCTACACCTTC
TRBJ1-5 TRBD1 TRBV7-3 - CASSLIGLRDRGPSNSNQPQHF TGTGCCAGCAGCTTAATTGGTCTCCGAGACAGGGGCCCCAGTAATAGCAATCAGCCCCAGCATTTT
TRBJ1-4 - TRBV5-5 - CASSLGDLGEKLFF TGTGCCAGCAGCTTGGGTGACTTGGGTGAAAAACTGTTTTTT
TRBJ1-2 - TRBV21-1 - CASSKRTPNYGYTF TGTGCCAGCAGCAAACGGACACCTAACTATGGCTACACCTTC
TRBJ1-5 - TRBV19 - CASSIDRGHINQPQHF TGTGCCAGTAGTATAGATCGGGGTCATATCAATCAGCCCCAGCATTTT
TRBJ2-7 - TRBV4-1 once CASSPGHARTYEQYF TGCGCCAGCAGCCCCGGACACGCCCGAACCTACGAGCAGTACTTC
TRBJ1-2 - TRBV3-1/TRBV3-2 - CASSLDTYGYTF TGTGCCAGCAGCTTGGACACATATGGCTACACCTTC
TRBJ1-2 TRBD1 TRBV19 - CASSTPGQGYGYTF TGTGCCAGTAGTACACCGGGACAGGGGTATGGCTACACCTTC
TRBJ2-3 - TRBV5-1 - CASSLDEIKSTDTQYF TGCGCCAGCAGCTTGGATGAGATCAAGAGCACAGATACGCAGTATTTT
TRBJ2-7 - TRBV25-1 - CASRGLGGRGEQYF TGTGCCAGCAGGGGGCTGGGGGGGCGCGGCGAGCAGTACTTC
TRBJ1-2 - TRBV13 - CASSSRPVGSNYGYTF TGTGCCAGCAGCTCACGACCAGTGGGCTCAAACTATGGCTACACCTTC
TRBJ2-1 - TRBV6-4 - CASSEFGATYNEQFF TGTGCCAGCAGTGAGTTTGGGGCTACCTACAATGAGCAGTTCTTC
TRBJ2-4 TRBD1 TRBV3-1/TRBV3-2 - CASSGRDRGNIQYF TGTGCCAGCAGCGGCCGGGACAGGGGAAACATTCAGTACTTC